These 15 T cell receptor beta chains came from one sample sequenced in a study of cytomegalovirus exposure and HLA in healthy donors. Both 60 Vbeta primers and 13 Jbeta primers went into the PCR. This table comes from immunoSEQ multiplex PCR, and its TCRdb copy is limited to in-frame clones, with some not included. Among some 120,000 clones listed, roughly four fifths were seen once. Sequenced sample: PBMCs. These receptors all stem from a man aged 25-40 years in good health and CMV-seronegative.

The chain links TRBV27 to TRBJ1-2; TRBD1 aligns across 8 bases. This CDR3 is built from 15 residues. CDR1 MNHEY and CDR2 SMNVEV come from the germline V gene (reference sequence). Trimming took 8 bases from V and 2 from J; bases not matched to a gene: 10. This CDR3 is CASSLTPGGNYGYTF. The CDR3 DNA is TGTGCCAGCTCCCTTACCCCAGGGGGCAACTATGGCTACACCTTC.

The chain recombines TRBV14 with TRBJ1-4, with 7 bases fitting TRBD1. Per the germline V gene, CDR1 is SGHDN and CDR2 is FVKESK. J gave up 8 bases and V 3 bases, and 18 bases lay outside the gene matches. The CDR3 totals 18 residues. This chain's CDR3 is CASSHSSLRRQGREKLFF. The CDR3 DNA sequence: TGTGCCAGCAGCCATTCCTCTCTCCGCCGACAGGGTAGGGAAAAACTGTTTTTT.

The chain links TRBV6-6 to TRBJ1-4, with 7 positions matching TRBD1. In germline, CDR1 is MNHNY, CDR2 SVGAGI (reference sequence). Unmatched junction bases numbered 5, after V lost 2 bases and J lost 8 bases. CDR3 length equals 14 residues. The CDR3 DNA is TGTGCCAGCAGTTACGAGGGGGCCGGGGAAAAACTGTTTTTT. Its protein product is CASSYEGAGEKLFF.

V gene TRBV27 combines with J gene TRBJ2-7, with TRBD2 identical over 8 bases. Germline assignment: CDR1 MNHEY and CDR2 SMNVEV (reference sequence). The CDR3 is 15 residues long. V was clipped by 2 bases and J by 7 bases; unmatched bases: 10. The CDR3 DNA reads TGTGCCAGCAGTTTACACAACAGCGGGAGTGATGAGCAGTACTTC. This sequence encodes CASSLHNSGSDEQYF.

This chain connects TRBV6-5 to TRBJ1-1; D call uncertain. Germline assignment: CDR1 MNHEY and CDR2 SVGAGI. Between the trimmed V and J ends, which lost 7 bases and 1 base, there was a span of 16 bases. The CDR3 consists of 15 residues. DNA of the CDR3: TGTGCCAGCACTCGAGGGTCGGAGGCGAACACTGAAGCTTTCTTT. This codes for CASTRGSEANTEAFF.

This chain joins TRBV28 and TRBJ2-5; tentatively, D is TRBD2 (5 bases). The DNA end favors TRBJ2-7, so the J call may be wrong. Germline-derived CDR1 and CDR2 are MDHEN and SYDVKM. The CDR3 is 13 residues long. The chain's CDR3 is CASSPGLSYEQYF. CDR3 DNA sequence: TGTGCCAGCAGCCCCGGACTTTCCTACGAGCAGTACTTC.

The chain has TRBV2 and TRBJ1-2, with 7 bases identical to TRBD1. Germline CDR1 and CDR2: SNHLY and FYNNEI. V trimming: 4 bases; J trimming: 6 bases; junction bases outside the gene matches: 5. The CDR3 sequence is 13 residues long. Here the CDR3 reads CASSVGQRNGYTF. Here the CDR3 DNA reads TGTGCCAGCAGTGTGGGACAGAGGAATGGCTACACCTTC.

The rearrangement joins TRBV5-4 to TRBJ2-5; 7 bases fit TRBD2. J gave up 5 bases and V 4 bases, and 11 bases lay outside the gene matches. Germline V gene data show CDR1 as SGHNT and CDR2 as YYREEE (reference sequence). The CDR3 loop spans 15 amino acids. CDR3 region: CASSPRSGGYETQYF. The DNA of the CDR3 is TGTGCCAGCAGCCCCCGTTCGGGGGGTTATGAGACCCAGTACTTC.

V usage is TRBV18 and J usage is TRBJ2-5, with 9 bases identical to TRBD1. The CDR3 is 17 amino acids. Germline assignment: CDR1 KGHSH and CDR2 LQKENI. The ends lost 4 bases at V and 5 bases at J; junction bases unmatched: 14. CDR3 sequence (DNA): TGTGCCAGCTCACTGGACGCCGGGGTGGGACAGGGCGAGACCCAGTACTTC. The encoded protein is CASSLDAGVGQGETQYF.

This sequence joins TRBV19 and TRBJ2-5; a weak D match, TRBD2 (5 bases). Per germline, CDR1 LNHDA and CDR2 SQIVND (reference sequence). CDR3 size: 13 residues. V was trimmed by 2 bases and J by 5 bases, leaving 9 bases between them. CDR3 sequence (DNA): TGTGCCAGTAGTATATCGGGGTGGGAGACCCAGTACTTC. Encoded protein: CASSISGWETQYF.

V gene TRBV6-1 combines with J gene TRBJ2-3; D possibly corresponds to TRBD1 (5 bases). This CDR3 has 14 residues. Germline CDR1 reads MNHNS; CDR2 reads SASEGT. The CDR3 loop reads CSVSGIGSTDTQYF. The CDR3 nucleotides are TGTTCCGTTTCAGGGATCGGGTCCACAGATACGCAGTATTTT.

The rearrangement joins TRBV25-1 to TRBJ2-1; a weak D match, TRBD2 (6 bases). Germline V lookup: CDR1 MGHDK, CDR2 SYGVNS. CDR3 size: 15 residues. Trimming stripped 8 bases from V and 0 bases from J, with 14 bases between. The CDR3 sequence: CASVNGRGSYNEQFF. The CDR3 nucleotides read TGTGCCAGCGTAAACGGGAGAGGCTCCTACAATGAGCAGTTCTTC.

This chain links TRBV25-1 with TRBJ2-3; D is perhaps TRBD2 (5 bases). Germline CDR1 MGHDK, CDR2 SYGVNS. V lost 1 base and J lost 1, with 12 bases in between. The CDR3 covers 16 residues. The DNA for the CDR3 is TGTGCCAGCAGTGAATTGGGAGAGACCCGCACAGATACGCAGTATTTT. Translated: CASSELGETRTDTQYF.

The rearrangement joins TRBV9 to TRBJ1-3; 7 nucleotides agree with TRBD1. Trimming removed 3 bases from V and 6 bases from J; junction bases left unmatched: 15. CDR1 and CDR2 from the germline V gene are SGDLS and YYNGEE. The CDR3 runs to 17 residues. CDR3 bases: TGTGCCAGCAGCGAATCTTCGACGACAGGGTCAGAAAACACCATATATTTT. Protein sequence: CASSESSTTGSENTIYF.

CDR3 protein: CASSQPGTGNVEQYF. In nucleotides, the CDR3 is TGTGCCAGCAGCCAACCGGGGACAGGGAACGTTGAGCAGTACTTC. V usage is TRBV14 and J usage is TRBJ2-7, with 9 bases fitting TRBD1. This CDR3 contains 15 residues. Germline V gene sequence: CDR1 SGHDN, CDR2 FVKESK. The trim removed 2 bases at V and 7 bases at J, leaving 9 bases unmatched. Full variable domain (outside the CDR3, taken from reference TRBV14 and TRBJ2-7): EAGVTQFPSHSVIEKGQTVTLRCDPISGHDNLYWYRRVMGKEIKFLLHFVKESKQDESGMPNNRFLAERTGGTYSTLKVQPAELEDSGVYFCASSQPGTGNVEQYFGPGTRLTVT.